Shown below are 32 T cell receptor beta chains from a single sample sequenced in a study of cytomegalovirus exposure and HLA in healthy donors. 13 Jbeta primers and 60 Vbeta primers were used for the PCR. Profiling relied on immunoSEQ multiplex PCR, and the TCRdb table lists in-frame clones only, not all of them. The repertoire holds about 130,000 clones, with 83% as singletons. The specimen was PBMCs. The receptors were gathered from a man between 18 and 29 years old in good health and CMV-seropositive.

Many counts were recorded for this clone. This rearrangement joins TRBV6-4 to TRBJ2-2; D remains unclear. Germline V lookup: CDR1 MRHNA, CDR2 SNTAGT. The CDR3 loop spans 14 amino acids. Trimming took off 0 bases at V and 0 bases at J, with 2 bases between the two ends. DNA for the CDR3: TGTGCCAGCAGTGACTCTACGAACACCGGGGAGCTGTTTTTT. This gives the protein CASSDSTNTGELFF.

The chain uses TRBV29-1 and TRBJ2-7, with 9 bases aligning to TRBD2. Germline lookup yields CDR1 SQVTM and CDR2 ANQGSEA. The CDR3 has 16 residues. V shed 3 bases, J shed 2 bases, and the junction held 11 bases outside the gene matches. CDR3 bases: TGCAGCGTTGAGGGACCTAGCGGGACCACGACCTACGAGCAGTACTTC. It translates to CSVEGPSGTTTYEQYF.

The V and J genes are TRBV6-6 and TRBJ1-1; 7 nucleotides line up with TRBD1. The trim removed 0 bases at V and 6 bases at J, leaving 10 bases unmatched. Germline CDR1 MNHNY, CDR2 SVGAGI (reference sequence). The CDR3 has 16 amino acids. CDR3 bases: TGTGCCAGCAGTTACTCGGGCCTGACAGGGTACCCTGAAGCTTTCTTT. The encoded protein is CASSYSGLTGYPEAFF.

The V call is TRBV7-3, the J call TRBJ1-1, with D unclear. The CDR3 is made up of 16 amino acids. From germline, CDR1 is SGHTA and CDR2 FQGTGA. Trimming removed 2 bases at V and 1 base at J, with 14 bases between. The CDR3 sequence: CASSLELAGGNTEAFF. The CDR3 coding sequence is TGTGCCAGCAGCTTAGAACTGGCGGGTGGGAACACTGAAGCTTTCTTT.

The CDR3 DNA reads as TGTGCCAGCAGCTTGGGACAGGGAAATGGCTACACCTTC. Translating it yields CASSLGQGNGYTF. This chain connects TRBV5-4 to TRBJ1-2, with 7 bases fitting TRBD1. V shed 0 bases and J 6 bases; nucleotides not matched to a gene: 2. The germline CDR1 and CDR2 sequences are SGHNT and YYREEE (reference sequence). CDR3 length: 13 amino acids.

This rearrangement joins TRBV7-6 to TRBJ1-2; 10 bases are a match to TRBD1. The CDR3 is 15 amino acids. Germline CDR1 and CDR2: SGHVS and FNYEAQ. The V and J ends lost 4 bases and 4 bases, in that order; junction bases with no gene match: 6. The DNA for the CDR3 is TGTGCCAGCAGCTCCGGGACAGGGGAAGGCTATGGCTACACCTTC. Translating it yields CASSSGTGEGYGYTF.

The CDR3 DNA reads TGTGCCAGCAACGCAGGCGCCTATGGCTACACCTTC. Protein product: CASNAGAYGYTF. The J gene is TRBJ1-2, the V gene TRBV25-1; D is undetermined. This CDR3 contains 12 residues. V was trimmed by 7 bases and J by 4 bases, leaving 10 bases between them. Germline values: CDR1 MGHDK, CDR2 SYGVNS.

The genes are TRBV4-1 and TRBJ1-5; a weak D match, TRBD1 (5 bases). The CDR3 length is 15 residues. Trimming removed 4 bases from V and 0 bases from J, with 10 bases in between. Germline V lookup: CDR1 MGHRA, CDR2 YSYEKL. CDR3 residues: CASSPGDYSNQPQHF. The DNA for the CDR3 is TGCGCCAGCAGCCCTGGGGACTATAGCAATCAGCCCCAGCATTTT.

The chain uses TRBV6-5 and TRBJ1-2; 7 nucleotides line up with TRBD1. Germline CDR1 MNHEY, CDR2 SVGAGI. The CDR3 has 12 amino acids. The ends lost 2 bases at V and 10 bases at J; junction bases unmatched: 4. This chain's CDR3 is CASSYRGQDYTF. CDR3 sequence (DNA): TGTGCCAGCAGTTACCGCGGACAGGACTACACCTTC.

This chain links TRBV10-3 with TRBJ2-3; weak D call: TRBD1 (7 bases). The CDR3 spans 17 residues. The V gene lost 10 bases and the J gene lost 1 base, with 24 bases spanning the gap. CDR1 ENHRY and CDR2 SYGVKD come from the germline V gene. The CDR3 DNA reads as TGTGCCAGCGCGGCTAGTGACAGGGACTGGGGCACAGATACGCAGTATTTT. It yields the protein CASAASDRDWGTDTQYF.

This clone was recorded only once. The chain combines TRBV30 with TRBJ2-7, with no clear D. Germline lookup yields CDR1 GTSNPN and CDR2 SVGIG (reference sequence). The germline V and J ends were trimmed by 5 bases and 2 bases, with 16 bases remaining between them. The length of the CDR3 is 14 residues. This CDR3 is CAWGWAGRTYEQYF. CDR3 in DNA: TGTGCCTGGGGCTGGGCAGGCCGTACCTACGAGCAGTACTTC.

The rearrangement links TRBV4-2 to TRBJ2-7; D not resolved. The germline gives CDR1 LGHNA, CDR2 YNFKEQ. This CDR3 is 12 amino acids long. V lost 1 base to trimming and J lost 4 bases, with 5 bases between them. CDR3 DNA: TGTGCCAGCAGCCAAGCCGGTTACGAGCAGTACTTC. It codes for CASSQAGYEQYF.

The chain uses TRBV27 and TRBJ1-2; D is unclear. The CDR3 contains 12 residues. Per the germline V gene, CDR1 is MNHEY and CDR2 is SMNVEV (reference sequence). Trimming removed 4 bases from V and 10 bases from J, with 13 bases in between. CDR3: CASSSFPRNYTF. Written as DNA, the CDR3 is TGTGCCAGCAGTTCCTTCCCCCGTAACTACACCTTC.

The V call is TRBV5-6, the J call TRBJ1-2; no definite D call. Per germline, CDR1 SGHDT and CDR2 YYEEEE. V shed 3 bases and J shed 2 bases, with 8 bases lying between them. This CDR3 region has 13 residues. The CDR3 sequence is CASSSAGNYGYTF. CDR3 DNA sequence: TGTGCCAGCAGCTCCGCCGGGAACTATGGCTACACCTTC. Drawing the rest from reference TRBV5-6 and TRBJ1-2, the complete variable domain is DAGVTQSPTHLIKTRGQQVTLRCSPKSGHDTVSWYQQALGQGPQFIFQYYEEEERQRGNFPDRFSGHQFPNYSSELNVNALLLGDSALYLCASSSAGNYGYTFGSGTRLTVV.

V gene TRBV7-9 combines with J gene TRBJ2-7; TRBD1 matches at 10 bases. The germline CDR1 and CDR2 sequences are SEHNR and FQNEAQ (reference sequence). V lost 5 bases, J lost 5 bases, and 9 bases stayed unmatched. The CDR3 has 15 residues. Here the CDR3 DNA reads TGTGCCAGCAGCACACGACAGGGGGCGCGAGACGAGCAGTACTTC. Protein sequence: CASSTRQGARDEQYF.

The CDR3 region is CASSSPGTSGGGTDTQYF. The DNA of the CDR3 is TGCGCCAGCAGCTCCCCCGGGACTAGCGGGGGGGGCACAGATACGCAGTATTTT. V and J are TRBV5-1 and TRBJ2-3, with 16 bases identical to TRBD2. Germline CDR1 and CDR2: SGHRS and YFSETQ. This CDR3 has 18 residues. Germline trimming cut 3 bases from V and 1 base from J; bases unmatched to any gene: 5.

The CDR3 coding sequence is TGTGCCAGCAGCACCCGGGAAACCTACGAGCAGTACTTC. This encodes CASSTRETYEQYF. V usage is TRBV5-4 and J usage is TRBJ2-7; weak D call: TRBD2 (5 bases). CDR1 is SGHNT and CDR2 is YYREEE in the germline V gene (reference sequence). Trimming cost V 4 bases and J 2 bases, with 10 bases left between them. The CDR3 sequence is 13 residues long.

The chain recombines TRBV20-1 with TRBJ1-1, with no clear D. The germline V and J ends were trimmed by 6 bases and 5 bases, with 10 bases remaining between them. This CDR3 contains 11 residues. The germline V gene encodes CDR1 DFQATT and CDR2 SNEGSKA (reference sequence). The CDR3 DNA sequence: TGCAGTGCCACCCCGGGGACTGAAGCTTTCTTT. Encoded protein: CSATPGTEAFF.

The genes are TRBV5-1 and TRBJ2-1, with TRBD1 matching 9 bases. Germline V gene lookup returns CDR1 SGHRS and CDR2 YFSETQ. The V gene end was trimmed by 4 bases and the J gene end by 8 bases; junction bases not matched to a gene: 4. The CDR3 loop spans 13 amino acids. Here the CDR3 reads CASSRGTGYEQFF. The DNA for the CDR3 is TGCGCCAGCAGCAGAGGGACAGGGTATGAGCAGTTCTTC.

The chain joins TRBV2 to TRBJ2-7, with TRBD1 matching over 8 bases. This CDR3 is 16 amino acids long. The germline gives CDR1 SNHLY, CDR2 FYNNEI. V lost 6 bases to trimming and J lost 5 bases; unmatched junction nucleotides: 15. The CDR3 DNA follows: TGTGCCAGCAGGTCCAACCGACAGGGGTCGTGGGACGAGCAGTACTTC. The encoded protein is CASRSNRQGSWDEQYF.

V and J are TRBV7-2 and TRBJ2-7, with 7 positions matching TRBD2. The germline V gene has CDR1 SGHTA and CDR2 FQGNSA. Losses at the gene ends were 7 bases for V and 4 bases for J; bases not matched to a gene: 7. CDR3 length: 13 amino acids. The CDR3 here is CASTMRGGYEQYF. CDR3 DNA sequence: TGTGCCAGCACCATGAGGGGAGGGTACGAGCAGTACTTC.

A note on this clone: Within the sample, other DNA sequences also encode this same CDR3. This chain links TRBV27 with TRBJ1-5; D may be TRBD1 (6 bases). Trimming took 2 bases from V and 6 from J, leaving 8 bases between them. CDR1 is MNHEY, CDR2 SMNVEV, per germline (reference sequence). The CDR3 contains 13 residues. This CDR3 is CASSLTGSQPQHF. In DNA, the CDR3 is TGTGCCAGCAGTTTAACAGGGAGTCAGCCCCAGCATTTT.

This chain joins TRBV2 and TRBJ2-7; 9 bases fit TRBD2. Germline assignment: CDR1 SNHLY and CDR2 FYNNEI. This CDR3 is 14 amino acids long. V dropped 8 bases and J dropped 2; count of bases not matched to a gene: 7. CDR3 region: CASSRLAAPYEQYF. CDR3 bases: TGTGCCAGCTCTAGACTAGCGGCTCCCTACGAGCAGTACTTC.

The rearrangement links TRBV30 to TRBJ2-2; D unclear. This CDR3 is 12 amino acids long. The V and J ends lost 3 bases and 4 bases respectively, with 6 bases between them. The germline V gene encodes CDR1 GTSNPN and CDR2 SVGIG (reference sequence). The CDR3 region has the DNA TGTGCCTGGAGCTCCAGCACCGGGGAGCTGTTTTTT. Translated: CAWSSSTGELFF.

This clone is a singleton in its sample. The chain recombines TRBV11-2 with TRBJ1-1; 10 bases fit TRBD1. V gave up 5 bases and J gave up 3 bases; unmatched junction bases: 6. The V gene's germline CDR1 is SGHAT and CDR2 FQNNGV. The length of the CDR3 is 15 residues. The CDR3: CASSQWTGGHTEAFF. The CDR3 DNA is TGTGCCAGCAGCCAGTGGACAGGGGGTCACACTGAAGCTTTCTTT.

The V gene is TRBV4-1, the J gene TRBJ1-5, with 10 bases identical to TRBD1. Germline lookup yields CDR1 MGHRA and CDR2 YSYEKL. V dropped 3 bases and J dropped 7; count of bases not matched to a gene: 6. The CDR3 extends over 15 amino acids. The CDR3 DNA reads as TGCGCCAGCAGCCAGGCCGGGACAGGGGAACAGCCCCAGCATTTT. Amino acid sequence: CASSQAGTGEQPQHF.

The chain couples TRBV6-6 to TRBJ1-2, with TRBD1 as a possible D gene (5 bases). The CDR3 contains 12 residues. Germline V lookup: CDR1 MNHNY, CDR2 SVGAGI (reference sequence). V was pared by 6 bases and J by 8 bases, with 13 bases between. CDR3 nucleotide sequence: TGTGCCAGCAGCCAGGGTGACGGGGGCTACACCTTC. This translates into CASSQGDGGYTF.

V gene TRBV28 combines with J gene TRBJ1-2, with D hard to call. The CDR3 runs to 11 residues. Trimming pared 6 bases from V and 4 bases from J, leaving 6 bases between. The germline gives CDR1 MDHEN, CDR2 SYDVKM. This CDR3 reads CASRAVYGYTF. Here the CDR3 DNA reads TGTGCCAGCAGAGCCGTCTATGGCTACACCTTC.

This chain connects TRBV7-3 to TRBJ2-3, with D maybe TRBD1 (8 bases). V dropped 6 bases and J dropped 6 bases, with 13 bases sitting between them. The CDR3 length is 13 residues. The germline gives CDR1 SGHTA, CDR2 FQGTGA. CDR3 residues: CASRQGGADTQYF. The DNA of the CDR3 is TGTGCCAGCAGACAGGGGGGGGCCGATACGCAGTATTTT.

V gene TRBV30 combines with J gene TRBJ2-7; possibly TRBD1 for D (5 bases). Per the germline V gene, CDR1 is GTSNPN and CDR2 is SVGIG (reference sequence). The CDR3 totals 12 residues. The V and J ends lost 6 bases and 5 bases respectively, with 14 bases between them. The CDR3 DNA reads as TGTGCCTGCAGGGTACCCTTCGACGAGCAGTACTTC. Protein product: CACRVPFDEQYF.

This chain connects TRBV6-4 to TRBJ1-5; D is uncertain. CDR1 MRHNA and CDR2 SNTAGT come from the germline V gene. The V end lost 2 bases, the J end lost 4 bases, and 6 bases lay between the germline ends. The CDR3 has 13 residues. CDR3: CASSDRENQPQHF. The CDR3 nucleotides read TGTGCCAGCAGTGACAGAGAAAATCAGCCCCAGCATTTT.

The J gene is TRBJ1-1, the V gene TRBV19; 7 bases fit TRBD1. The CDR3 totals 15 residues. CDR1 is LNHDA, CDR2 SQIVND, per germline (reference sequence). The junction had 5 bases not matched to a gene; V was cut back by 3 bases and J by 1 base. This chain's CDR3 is CASSMVGTANTEAFF. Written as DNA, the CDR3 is TGTGCCAGTAGTATGGTCGGGACAGCGAACACTGAAGCTTTCTTT.